A single sample gave rise to the 16 T cell receptor beta chains below, sequenced in a study of a mutant IDH1 vaccine in newly diagnosed glioma. The table came from immunoSEQ multiplex PCR; TCRdb's copy has only in-frame clones and leaves some out. The table includes some 60,000 clones, around 83% detected once. Time point specified: week 47, end of study. A 20-mer mutant IDH1 peptide at 300 ug was injected subcutaneously with topical imiquimod. These receptors' antigens are unknown. The material sequenced was PBMCs, taken from a glioma patient whose treatment included an IDH1 peptide vaccine. All receptors come from a woman aged 45 to 65 with glioma.

The rearrangement links TRBV18 to TRBJ1-3; maybe TRBD1 (5 bases). Looked up from germline, CDR1 is KGHSH and CDR2 is LQKENI. This CDR3 has 16 amino acids. V was trimmed by 3 bases and J by 3 bases, leaving 15 bases between them. CDR3: CASSPGASSGGNTIYF. The CDR3 nucleotides read TGTGCCAGCTCACCCGGGGCTTCATCGGGTGGAAACACCATATATTTT.

The CDR3 region has the DNA TGTGCCACCAGCAGCAAGGTGGGAGGGGCCAACGTCCTGACTTTC. This encodes CATSSKVGGANVLTF. This chain links TRBV15 with TRBJ2-6; D is unclear. Germline V gene sequence: CDR1 LNHNV, CDR2 YYDKDF (reference sequence). The CDR3 covers 15 residues. V gave up 3 bases and J gave up 4 bases, with 10 bases separating them.

This clone appeared a single time. The rearrangement uses TRBV5-1 and TRBJ2-7; 9 nucleotides align to TRBD1. The ends lost 3 bases at V and 0 bases at J; junction bases unmatched: 4. The germline V gene encodes CDR1 SGHRS and CDR2 YFSETQ. This CDR3 comprises 15 residues. The CDR3 DNA reads as TGCGCCAGCAGCTGGGACAGGGCGCACTCCTACGAGCAGTACTTC. Protein: CASSWDRAHSYEQYF. Complete variable domain (other parts from reference TRBV5-1 and TRBJ2-7): KAGVTQTPRYLIKTRGQQVTLSCSPISGHRSVSWYQQTPGQGLQFLFEYFSETQRNKGNFPGRFSGRQFSNSRSEMNVSTLELGDSALYLCASSWDRAHSYEQYFGPGTRLTVT.

The chain has TRBV5-4 and TRBJ1-1; 7 positions agree with TRBD1. This CDR3 is built from 15 residues. The germline gives CDR1 SGHNT, CDR2 YYREEE (reference sequence). V shed 3 bases, J shed 1 base, and the junction held 6 bases outside the gene matches. CDR3 protein: CASSSGQGGNTEAFF. The CDR3 bases are TGTGCCAGCAGCTCAGGCCAGGGGGGGAACACTGAAGCTTTCTTT.

The chain couples TRBV14 to TRBJ1-1; D possibly corresponds to TRBD1 (5 bases). The V gene lost 0 bases and the J gene lost 6 bases, with 14 bases spanning the gap. From germline, CDR1 is SGHDN and CDR2 FVKESK. This CDR3 is 15 amino acids long. The CDR3 region has the DNA TGTGCCAGCAGCCAAGATGGGGGGTTGGGTTCTGAAGCTTTCTTT. As protein: CASSQDGGLGSEAFF.

This chain connects TRBV5-5 to TRBJ2-7; a weak D match, TRBD1 (5 bases). Germline V gives CDR1 SGHKS, CDR2 YYEKEE (reference sequence). CDR3 length: 12 residues. V lost 2 bases to trimming and J lost 3 bases, with 6 bases between them. CDR3 sequence: CASSFTGYEQYF. The CDR3 DNA reads as TGTGCCAGCAGCTTTACAGGCTACGAGCAGTACTTC. The complete variable domain, with remaining parts taken from reference TRBV5-5 and TRBJ2-7, reads DAGVTQSPTHLIKTRGQQVTLRCSPISGHKSVSWYQQVLGQGPQFIFQYYEKEERGRGNFPDRFSARQFPNYSSELNVNALLLGDSALYLCASSFTGYEQYFGPGTRLTVT.

This chain links TRBV7-9 with TRBJ1-1, with a tentative D call TRBD1 (5 bases). Germline V gives CDR1 SEHNR, CDR2 FQNEAQ (reference sequence). V dropped 1 base and J dropped 4 bases, with 10 bases sitting between them. The CDR3 consists of 14 residues. The CDR3 DNA sequence: TGTGCCAGCAGCTTAGTAGGGACCCCCACTGAAGCTTTCTTT. This encodes CASSLVGTPTEAFF.

V usage is TRBV19 and J usage is TRBJ1-3; D is ambiguous. The length of the CDR3 is 15 residues. The germline V gene encodes CDR1 LNHDA and CDR2 SQIVND (reference sequence). The V gene lost 1 base and the J gene lost 2 bases, with 9 bases spanning the gap. The CDR3 is CASSIVASPGNTIYF. DNA of the CDR3: TGTGCCAGTAGTATAGTGGCCAGCCCTGGAAACACCATATATTTT.

The CDR3: CASSAGPQGVGSPLHF. CDR3 nucleotide sequence: TGTGCCAGCAGTGCCGGCCCGCAGGGAGTCGGGTCACCCCTCCACTTT. The gene calls are TRBV6-1 and TRBJ1-6, with D perhaps matching TRBD1 (5 bases). Trimming removed 4 bases at V and 10 bases at J, with 20 bases between. Germline lookup yields CDR1 MNHNS and CDR2 SASEGT. The CDR3 totals 16 residues.

The V call is TRBV11-3, the J call TRBJ2-3; a weak D match, TRBD1 (6 bases). The V gene lost 9 bases and the J gene lost 9 bases, with 16 bases spanning the gap. The CDR3 has 12 amino acids. Germline CDR1 and CDR2: SGHNT and YENEEA. The chain's CDR3 is CASTNLGQTQYF. The CDR3 DNA reads as TGTGCCAGTACCAACCTCGGACAGACGCAGTATTTT.

This clone came up once. The chain is built from TRBV30 and TRBJ2-2, with D possibly being TRBD1 or TRBD2 (6 bases each). V lost 5 bases and J 1 base, leaving 14 bases between the germline ends. Germline lookup yields CDR1 GTSNPN and CDR2 SVGIG (reference sequence). The CDR3 extends over 15 amino acids. The CDR3 region has the DNA TGTGCCTGGCAACTCGGGGGACAGAACACCGGGGAGCTGTTTTTT. Protein: CAWQLGGQNTGELFF.

The V call is TRBV5-4, the J call TRBJ2-7, with 7 bases matching TRBD1. This CDR3 has 13 residues. Germline CDR1 reads SGHNT; CDR2 reads YYREEE (reference sequence). Trimming cost V 5 bases and J 7 bases; bases outside gene matches: 9. The CDR3 nucleotides read TGTGCCAGCAGGGATGGACAGGCGGGTGAGCAGTACTTC. This codes for CASRDGQAGEQYF.

V usage is TRBV11-2 and J usage is TRBJ2-2, with D perhaps matching TRBD1 (5 bases). V dropped 6 bases and J dropped 7 bases, with 15 bases sitting between them. This CDR3 has 14 amino acids. Germline V gene sequence: CDR1 SGHAT, CDR2 FQNNGV. The CDR3 protein is CASRRTRDDGELFF. DNA of the CDR3: TGTGCCAGCAGGCGGACCAGGGATGACGGGGAGCTGTTTTTT.

DNA for the CDR3: TGTGCCACCAGCAGAGAATTCAGGGGGGACCGTGAGCAGTTCTTC. Translation gives CATSREFRGDREQFF. The rearrangement joins TRBV15 to TRBJ2-1; maybe TRBD1 (7 bases). The CDR3 length is 15 residues. The germline V gene has CDR1 LNHNV and CDR2 YYDKDF (reference sequence). The V gene lost 0 bases and the J gene lost 9 bases, with 15 bases spanning the gap.

The chain employs TRBV6-6 and TRBJ2-5; 7 bases fit TRBD2. The V gene's germline CDR1 is MNHNY and CDR2 SVGAGI (reference sequence). With 0 bases clipped from V and 4 bases from J, the junction kept 2 bases outside the gene matches. The CDR3 length is 14 residues. DNA for the CDR3: TGTGCCAGCAGTTACTCCGAGCGGGGAGAGACCCAGTACTTC. Residues: CASSYSERGETQYF.

The chain couples TRBV10-2 to TRBJ1-1; 9 bases agree with TRBD1. Germline lookup yields CDR1 WSHSY and CDR2 SAAADI. V was pared by 1 base and J by 4 bases, with 13 bases of the junction left unmatched. The CDR3 has 18 residues. CDR3 in amino acids: CASSEYLTPDRGVTEAFF. The CDR3 region has the DNA TGCGCCAGCAGTGAGTATTTGACTCCGGACAGGGGAGTCACTGAAGCTTTCTTT.